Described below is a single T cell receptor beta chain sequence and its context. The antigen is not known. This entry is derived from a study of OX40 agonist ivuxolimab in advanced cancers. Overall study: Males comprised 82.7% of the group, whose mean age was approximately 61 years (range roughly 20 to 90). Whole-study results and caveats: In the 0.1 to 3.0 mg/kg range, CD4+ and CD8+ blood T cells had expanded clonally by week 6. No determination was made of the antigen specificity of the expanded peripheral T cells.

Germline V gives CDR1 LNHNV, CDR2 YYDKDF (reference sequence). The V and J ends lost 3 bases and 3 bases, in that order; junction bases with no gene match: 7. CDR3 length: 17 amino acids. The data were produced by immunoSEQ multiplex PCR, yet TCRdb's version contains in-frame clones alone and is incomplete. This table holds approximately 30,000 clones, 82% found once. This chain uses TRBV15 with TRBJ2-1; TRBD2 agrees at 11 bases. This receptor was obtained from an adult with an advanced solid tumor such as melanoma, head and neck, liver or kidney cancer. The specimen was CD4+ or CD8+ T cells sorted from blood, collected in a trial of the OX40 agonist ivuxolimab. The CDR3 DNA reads TGTGCCACCAGCAGTACATTAGCGGGAGGGAACTACAATGAGCAGTTCTTC. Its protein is CATSSTLAGGNYNEQFF.